The 9 T cell receptor beta chains listed next were all sequenced from one sample in a study of cytomegalovirus exposure and HLA in healthy donors. The assay was immunoSEQ multiplex PCR, and TCRdb's table has in-frame clones only and misses some. Among about 130,000 clones listed, approximately 82% were seen once. Sequencing input: PBMCs. These receptors originate from a man in his thirties or forties in good health and CMV-seropositive.

This clone was seen a single time. The V gene is TRBV6-6, the J gene TRBJ2-3; 10 positions agree with TRBD2. Germline assignment: CDR1 MNHNY and CDR2 SVGAGI (reference sequence). The J segment lost 1 base and the V segment lost 2 bases, leaving 0 bases of the junction unmatched. The CDR3 extends over 15 amino acids. CDR3 region: CASSYGTSGTDTQYF. Here the CDR3 DNA reads TGTGCCAGCAGTTACGGGACTAGCGGCACAGATACGCAGTATTTT.

V is TRBV29-1 and J is TRBJ1-2, with D hard to call. The CDR3 is 15 amino acids. The V end was cut by 6 bases, the J end by 0 bases, with 17 bases between. CDR1 is SQVTM and CDR2 is ANQGSEA in the germline V gene. The CDR3 DNA is TGCAGCGTCGGAGGTGGGGTAGGGACTAACTATGGCTACACCTTC. This codes for CSVGGGVGTNYGYTF.

V and J are TRBV19 and TRBJ1-2, with D unclear. Trimming cost V 1 base and J 1 base, with 7 bases left between them. Per germline, CDR1 LNHDA and CDR2 SQIVND (reference sequence). The CDR3 runs 14 residues. The CDR3 bases are TGTGCCAGTAGTATAGTGCGGAATAACTATGGCTACACCTTC. Translation: CASSIVRNNYGYTF.

The CDR3 region is CASSDLGEGGARGYTF. The CDR3, as DNA: TGTGCCAGCAGTGACCTCGGGGAGGGGGGCGCAAGGGGCTACACCTTC. The V gene is TRBV2, the J gene TRBJ1-2, with D perhaps TRBD1 (6 bases). The CDR3 consists of 16 residues. Germline lookup yields CDR1 SNHLY and CDR2 FYNNEI. Trimming removed 3 bases at V and 8 bases at J, with 22 bases between.

The chain is built from TRBV28 and TRBJ2-2; 7 positions agree with TRBD1. Germline V CDR1 and CDR2: MDHEN, SYDVKM. This CDR3 has 14 residues. Trimming took 3 bases from V and 3 from J; bases not matched to a gene: 1. The CDR3 spells CASSFQGDTGELFF. The CDR3 DNA is TGTGCCAGCAGTTTCCAGGGGGACACCGGGGAGCTGTTTTTT.

The rearrangement uses TRBV5-6 and TRBJ2-2; TRBD2 matches at 12 bases. The CDR3 sequence is 17 residues long. V trimming: 4 bases; J trimming: 7 bases; junction bases outside the gene matches: 11. Germline-derived CDR1 and CDR2 are SGHDT and YYEEEE. The CDR3 region has the DNA TGTGCCAGCAGCCCCCTGACTAGCGGGAGATCTGGCGGGGAGCTGTTTTTT. It specifies CASSPLTSGRSGGELFF.

The chain uses TRBV7-9 and TRBJ2-7; 7 nucleotides match TRBD2. After removal of 3 bases from V and 3 bases from J, the junction contained 5 bases not matched to a gene. This CDR3 is built from 14 residues. Germline loops: CDR1 SEHNR, CDR2 FQNEAQ (reference sequence). The CDR3 reads CASSFPGTNYEQYF. The CDR3 DNA reads TGTGCCAGCAGCTTCCCCGGGACTAACTACGAGCAGTACTTC.

CDR3 in DNA: TGTGCCAGCAGTCGGGACAGACTTTCGAACACCGGGGAGCTGTTTTTT. Its protein is CASSRDRLSNTGELFF. The chain joins TRBV27 to TRBJ2-2; 7 bases line up with TRBD1. The CDR3 spans 16 residues. The V gene's germline CDR1 is MNHEY and CDR2 SMNVEV (reference sequence). J gave up 0 bases and V 5 bases, and 6 bases lay outside the gene matches.

The chain couples TRBV18 to TRBJ1-4; a weak D match, TRBD1 (6 bases). The V gene lost 3 bases and the J gene lost 6 bases, with 8 bases spanning the gap. This CDR3 region has 13 residues. Germline V gene data show CDR1 as KGHSH and CDR2 as LQKENI. CDR3 bases: TGTGCCAGCTCACCCTACAGGGATGAAAAACTGTTTTTT. This translates into CASSPYRDEKLFF.